These 25 T cell receptor beta chains originate from one sample sequenced in a study of TIL therapy for anti-PD-1-resistant metastatic lung cancer. Described time point: pre-treatment sample, taken before nivolumab and TIL therapy. This was the immunoSEQ v3 assay. Profiling relied on immunoSEQ multiplex PCR, and the TCRdb table lists in-frame clones only, not all of them. The sample includes about 52,000 clones, less than 80% of them seen just once. Sequencing was performed on blood, taken at baseline. Every receptor here comes from a woman aged 30 to 85 with non-small cell lung cancer.

The J gene is TRBJ1-2, the V gene TRBV19; D may be TRBD1 (5 bases). Germline CDR1 is LNHDA and CDR2 is SQIVND (reference sequence). Deletions cut 5 bases from V and 5 bases from J, with 12 bases between. The CDR3 consists of 13 residues. The CDR3 DNA sequence: TGTGCCAGTAGTTTCGGGACGGTTTATGGCTACACCTTC. Amino acid sequence: CASSFGTVYGYTF.

The chain uses TRBV28 and TRBJ1-2; D gene unclear. Between the trimmed V and J ends, which lost 4 bases and 4 bases, there was a span of 13 bases. The CDR3 covers 14 residues. Germline assignment: CDR1 MDHEN and CDR2 SYDVKM. In nucleotides, the CDR3 is TGTGCCAGCAGTTCCTCTGGAGGACTCTATGGCTACACCTTC. The encoded protein is CASSSSGGLYGYTF.

The chain has TRBV11-2 and TRBJ2-6, with D uncertain. In germline, CDR1 is SGHAT, CDR2 FQNNGV. V gave up 1 base and J gave up 0 bases, with 10 bases separating them. CDR3 length: 17 residues. The CDR3 reads CASSLGPGPSGANVLTF. In DNA form, the CDR3 reads TGTGCCAGCAGCTTAGGTCCAGGACCCTCTGGGGCCAACGTCCTGACTTTC.

The chain employs TRBV11-3 and TRBJ1-1; no clear D gene. The CDR3 is 13 amino acids. Germline V CDR1 and CDR2: SGHNT, YENEEA. The ends were cut back, 4 bases at V and 7 bases at J, with 13 bases in the middle. CDR3 protein: CASSSQAISEAFF. In DNA, the CDR3 is TGTGCCAGCAGCTCTCAGGCTATCAGTGAAGCTTTCTTT.

The rearrangement uses TRBV28 and TRBJ2-7; D gene ambiguous. This CDR3 is built from 13 residues. The V end lost 4 bases, the J end lost 3 bases, and 10 bases lay between the germline ends. From germline, CDR1 is MDHEN and CDR2 SYDVKM. In nucleotides, the CDR3 is TGTGCCAGCAGTTCTCAGGTTAGCTACGAGCAGTACTTC. Amino acid sequence: CASSSQVSYEQYF.

CDR3 amino acids: CASSFEGSDTQYF. CDR3 bases: TGCGCCAGCAGCTTTGAAGGGTCAGATACGCAGTATTTT. The chain combines TRBV5-1 with TRBJ2-3; D call uncertain. V gave up 2 bases and J gave up 4 bases, with 8 bases separating them. CDR3 size: 13 residues. In germline, CDR1 is SGHRS, CDR2 YFSETQ. The full variable domain, completed using reference TRBV5-1 and TRBJ2-3, is KAGVTQTPRYLIKTRGQQVTLSCSPISGHRSVSWYQQTPGQGLQFLFEYFSETQRNKGNFPGRFSGRQFSNSRSEMNVSTLELGDSALYLCASSFEGSDTQYFGPGTRLTVL.

V is TRBV4-2 and J is TRBJ2-3; perhaps TRBD1 as D (5 bases). The CDR3 is made up of 15 amino acids. Germline CDR1 is LGHNA and CDR2 is YNFKEQ. V was clipped by 0 bases and J by 5 bases, with 12 bases between them. The CDR3 DNA reads as TGTGCCAGCAGCCAAGATTTGACAGACCAAGATACGCAGTATTTT. Translated: CASSQDLTDQDTQYF.

Of note for this clone: Within the sample, other DNA sequences also encode this same CDR3. The chain couples TRBV7-2 to TRBJ1-1, with D unresolved. With 6 bases removed from V and 0 bases from J, the gap between germline ends came to 17 bases. The CDR3 loop spans 16 amino acids. The germline gives CDR1 SGHTA, CDR2 FQGNSA. In nucleotides, the CDR3 is TGTGCCAGCAGTCCTCCCCGGGAAGTGGTGAACACTGAAGCTTTCTTT. It translates to CASSPPREVVNTEAFF.

The rearrangement links TRBV27 to TRBJ1-2; 9 bases match TRBD1. This CDR3 comprises 16 residues. The germline V gene encodes CDR1 MNHEY and CDR2 SMNVEV (reference sequence). Trimming at V came to 5 bases and at J to 6 bases, leaving 13 bases not matched to a gene. This chain's CDR3 is CASSRPGQGGVNGYTF. CDR3 DNA sequence: TGTGCCAGCAGTAGACCGGGACAGGGTGGGGTCAATGGCTACACCTTC.

The chain combines TRBV7-8 with TRBJ2-1; the D is unclear. CDR3 length: 15 residues. The V and J ends lost 4 bases and 2 bases respectively, with 12 bases between them. Germline CDR1 SGHVS, CDR2 FQNEAQ. CDR3 sequence reads: CASSSEAGAYNEQFF. The CDR3 nucleotides are TGTGCCAGCAGCTCAGAAGCCGGAGCCTACAATGAGCAGTTCTTC. Variable domain in full (rest from reference TRBV7-8 and TRBJ2-1): GAGVSQSPRYKVAKRGQDVALRCDPISGHVSLFWYQQALGQGPEFLTYFQNEAQLDKSGLPSDRFFAERPEGSVSTLKIQRTQQEDSAVYLCASSSEAGAYNEQFFGPGTRLTVL.

The V gene is TRBV5-1, the J gene TRBJ2-3, with 13 bases identical to TRBD2. After removal of 3 bases from V and 1 base from J, the junction contained 2 bases not matched to a gene. Germline V lookup: CDR1 SGHRS, CDR2 YFSETQ. CDR3 length: 16 residues. The CDR3 protein is CASSSGTSGGTDTQYF. The CDR3, as DNA: TGCGCCAGCAGCTCTGGGACTAGCGGGGGCACAGATACGCAGTATTTT.

The chain recombines TRBV9 with TRBJ2-5; 8 bases are a match to TRBD1. V shed 0 bases and J 2 bases; nucleotides not matched to a gene: 9. Germline V CDR1 and CDR2: SGDLS, YYNGEE. The CDR3 is made up of 17 amino acids. The CDR3 DNA reads as TGTGCCAGCAGCGTAGGTTCAGGGGGCAGGTTTCAAGAGACCCAGTACTTC. The encoded protein is CASSVGSGGRFQETQYF.

The chain combines TRBV2 with TRBJ1-2; tentatively, D is TRBD1 (5 bases). Germline assignment: CDR1 SNHLY and CDR2 FYNNEI. The CDR3 length is 12 residues. Trimming left V 4 bases short and J 4 bases short, with 7 bases between. CDR3 sequence reads: CASSGGSYGYTF. The CDR3 DNA sequence: TGTGCCAGCAGTGGGGGCAGCTATGGCTACACCTTC.

This clone was recorded only once. The V call is TRBV7-8, the J call TRBJ2-5, with D perhaps matching TRBD2 (6 bases). Trimming took 2 bases from V and 5 from J, leaving 15 bases between them. Germline CDR1 is SGHVS and CDR2 is FQNEAQ. The length of the CDR3 is 15 residues. The CDR3 sequence: CASSLSRRVWETQYF. The CDR3 DNA sequence: TGTGCCAGCAGCTTATCGAGGAGGGTATGGGAGACCCAGTACTTC.

The chain employs TRBV4-1 and TRBJ2-7, with 7 bases aligning to TRBD1. Germline V gene lookup returns CDR1 MGHRA and CDR2 YSYEKL. This CDR3 region has 18 residues. After removal of 1 base from V and 7 bases from J, the junction contained 19 bases not matched to a gene. The DNA of the CDR3 is TGCGCCAGCAGCCAAGGATGGACCGGGACAGAACTAGTTTGGGAGCAGTACTTC. This encodes CASSQGWTGTELVWEQYF.

CDR3 DNA sequence: TGTGCCAGCAGCTTTTACGGAAAATCCTCGGAGACCCAGTACTTC. It yields the protein CASSFYGKSSETQYF. This chain connects TRBV5-6 to TRBJ2-5; D is ambiguous. The CDR3 is 15 residues long. Trimming left V 2 bases short and J 5 bases short, with 16 bases between. The germline gives CDR1 SGHDT, CDR2 YYEEEE.

The J gene is TRBJ1-2, the V gene TRBV27; D remains ambiguous. The germline V and J ends were trimmed by 8 bases and 1 base, with 5 bases remaining between them. Germline loops: CDR1 MNHEY, CDR2 SMNVEV (reference sequence). The CDR3 is made up of 11 amino acids. CDR3 sequence: CASFSNYGYTF. The CDR3 coding sequence is TGTGCCAGCTTTAGTAACTATGGCTACACCTTC.

A few counts support this clone. The rearrangement links TRBV5-1 to TRBJ2-3; D not resolved. Germline CDR1 SGHRS, CDR2 YFSETQ. V shed 5 bases and J shed 6 bases, with 7 bases lying between them. CDR3 length: 11 amino acids. This chain's CDR3 is CASRLRDTQYF. In DNA, the CDR3 is TGCGCCAGCAGACTGAGGGATACGCAGTATTTT. Supplemented by reference TRBV5-1 and TRBJ2-3, the full variable domain reads KAGVTQTPRYLIKTRGQQVTLSCSPISGHRSVSWYQQTPGQGLQFLFEYFSETQRNKGNFPGRFSGRQFSNSRSEMNVSTLELGDSALYLCASRLRDTQYFGPGTRLTVL.

This clone has just a few counts. This chain connects TRBV19 to TRBJ1-5; D unclear. CDR1 is LNHDA and CDR2 is SQIVND in the germline V gene (reference sequence). The CDR3 consists of 12 residues. V was shortened by 11 bases and J by 0 bases, with 8 bases between the two germline ends. In DNA form, the CDR3 reads TGTGCCGCAAGGAGTAGCAATCAGCCCCAGCATTTT. Translating gives CAARSSNQPQHF.

The chain employs TRBV29-1 and TRBJ2-1, with D perhaps matching TRBD1 (6 bases). V lost 4 bases and J 3 bases, leaving 10 bases between the germline ends. From germline, CDR1 is SQVTM and CDR2 ANQGSEA. There are 13 residues in the CDR3. The CDR3 nucleotides are TGCAGCGTTGTAGGGGGTGGCTACAATGAGCAGTTCTTC. As protein: CSVVGGGYNEQFF.

The V and J genes are TRBV5-1 and TRBJ1-2; 9 nucleotides align to TRBD1. The CDR3 loop spans 17 amino acids. With V trimmed by 4 bases and J by 6 bases, 16 bases remained unmatched. CDR1 is SGHRS and CDR2 is YFSETQ in the germline V gene. The CDR3 nucleotides read TGCGCCAGCAGCCCGGAAGGGACAGGGATACTTGTTAATGGCTACACCTTC. Translation gives CASSPEGTGILVNGYTF.

The DNA for the CDR3 is TGCAGCGTTGTTGCTTGGGGGTCGAACACTGAAGCTTTCTTT. This sequence encodes CSVVAWGSNTEAFF. The chain recombines TRBV29-1 with TRBJ1-1, with a tentative D call TRBD1 (5 bases). Germline V gives CDR1 SQVTM, CDR2 ANQGSEA. CDR3 length: 14 amino acids. Deletions cut 4 bases from V and 1 base from J, with 13 bases between.

V usage is TRBV10-3 and J usage is TRBJ1-1, with 7 bases lining up with TRBD1. The CDR3 spans 15 residues. The trim removed 5 bases at V and 0 bases at J, leaving 6 bases unmatched. The germline V gene has CDR1 ENHRY and CDR2 SYGVKD. CDR3 DNA: TGTGCCATCAGTAGACAGGGCCCCATGAACACTGAAGCTTTCTTT. This encodes CAISRQGPMNTEAFF.

The rearrangement links TRBV6-1 to TRBJ1-6; D remains unclear. The V end lost 2 bases, the J end lost 2 bases, and 19 bases lay between the germline ends. The CDR3 is 19 amino acids. Germline V CDR1 and CDR2: MNHNS, SASEGT. The CDR3 region is CASSETNYRGATYNSPLHF. CDR3 coding DNA: TGTGCCAGCAGTGAAACCAACTATAGAGGAGCCACCTATAATTCACCCCTCCACTTT.

The chain joins TRBV13 to TRBJ2-7; the match to TRBD1 covers 10 bases. This CDR3 comprises 18 residues. The V gene's germline CDR1 is PRHDT and CDR2 FYEKMQ (reference sequence). Losses at the gene ends were 5 bases for V and 3 bases for J; bases not matched to a gene: 16. CDR3 protein: CASSLTRSRDRGLYEQYF. The DNA for the CDR3 is TGTGCCAGCAGCCTAACTAGATCCCGGGACAGGGGTCTCTACGAGCAGTACTTC.